This entry concerns a single T cell receptor (beta chain). Its antigen is undetermined. Using immunoSEQ multiplex PCR, the repertoire was profiled, and TCRdb retains in-frame clones only, with some absent. The sample consists of some 100,000 clones, 80% to 85% of them appearing once. The CDR3 extends over 16 amino acids. CDR1 is SGHRS and CDR2 is YFSETQ in the germline V gene. V lost 4 bases, J lost 5 bases, and 21 bases lay in between. These data come from a study of OX40 agonist ivuxolimab in advanced cancers. Overall study findings and caveats: Clonal expansion by week 6 occurred in CD4+ and CD8+ blood T cells (at 0.1 to 3.0 mg/kg). Among T cells, CD8+ cells averaged more expanded clones than CD4+ cells.

Sequences were derived from CD4+ or CD8+ T cells sorted from blood, sampled in a trial of the OX40 agonist ivuxolimab. The rearrangement joins TRBV5-1 to TRBJ2-5; TRBD1 is a possible D gene (5 bases). The clonotype was recovered from an adult with an advanced solid tumor such as melanoma, head and neck, liver or kidney cancer. As DNA, the CDR3 is TGCGCCAGCAGCGACCCCCTAAAGGGGTCTGGCGAGACCCAGTACTTC. Amino acids: CASSDPLKGSGETQYF.